This T cell receptor beta chain was documented in a study of T-cell reconstitution after alpha-beta-depleted transplantation in children. Study-wide results and caveats: It was reported that alpha-beta T cells came from several hundred expanded graft clones (about two months after transplant).

Library preparation (for TCRbeta) was performed with unique molecular identifiers. TCRdb re-analysed the PCR reads in MiXCR, keeping a single row per CDR3 protein. The data hold 200,000 to 250,000 distinct CDR3 sequences, with 9.5% to 13% observed a single time. V lost 7 bases to trimming and J lost 6 bases, with 16 bases between them. This CDR3 has 13 amino acids. Germline V CDR1 and CDR2: SGHRS, YFSETQ. This clonotype was counted many times. Its matching antigen is unknown. This clonotype was sampled from a child under three years old with acute myeloid leukemia, due to receive a stem cell transplant. The chain employs TRBV5-1 and TRBJ1-1, with D perhaps matching TRBD1 (5 bases). Material: PBMCs, obtained before TCRalphabeta/CD19-depleted stem cell transplant. The CDR3: CASLSSAGAEAFF. The CDR3 DNA reads as TGCGCCAGCCTTAGTTCGGCGGGGGCTGAAGCTTTCTTT.